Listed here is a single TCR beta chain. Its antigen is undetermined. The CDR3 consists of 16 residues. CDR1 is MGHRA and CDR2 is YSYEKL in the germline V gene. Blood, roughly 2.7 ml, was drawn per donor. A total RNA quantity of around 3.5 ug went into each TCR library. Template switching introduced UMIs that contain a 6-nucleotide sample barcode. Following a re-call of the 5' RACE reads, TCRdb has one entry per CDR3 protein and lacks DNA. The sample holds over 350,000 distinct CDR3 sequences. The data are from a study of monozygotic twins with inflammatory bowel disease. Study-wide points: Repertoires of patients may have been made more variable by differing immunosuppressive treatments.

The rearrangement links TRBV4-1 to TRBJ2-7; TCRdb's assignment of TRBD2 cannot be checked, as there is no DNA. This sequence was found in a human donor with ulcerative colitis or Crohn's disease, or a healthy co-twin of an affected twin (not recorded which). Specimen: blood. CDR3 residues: CASSQDRLAGGYEQYF.